This T cell receptor (beta chain) was profiled in a study of T cells after yellow fever vaccination. Germline assignment: CDR1 SGHTA and CDR2 FQGNSA. The V end was cut by 4 bases, the J end by 3 bases, with 10 bases between. The CDR3 covers 14 residues. Overall study findings and caveats: The booster saw the reappearance of most primary-vaccination clones (around 95% CD4, about 90% CD8).

Turning to this clonotype: Its matching antigen is unknown.

Template switching by 5'RACE produced TCR cDNA, adding a universal primer site and UMIs. From the 5' RACE reads, TCRdb called clonotypes with MiXCR, one entry per CDR3 protein. The data show 450,000 to 650,000 distinct CDR3 sequences, 21% seen once. The chain carries TRBV7-2 and TRBJ1-5; maybe TRBD1 (6 bases). Source: PBMCs, taken more than 20 days after the first yellow fever vaccination. The TCR originated in a man in his late teens or twenties who received the YFV17D yellow fever vaccine. The CDR3 bases are TGTGCCAGCAGCTCCACAGGGAACAATCAGCCCCAGCATTTT. It translates to CASSSTGNNQPQHF.